The entry below gives a single TCR beta chain sequence along with its context. Antigen: not known. V was trimmed by 5 bases and J by 1 base, leaving 6 bases between them. The CDR3 runs 13 residues. Germline V gene lookup returns CDR1 SGHDN and CDR2 FVKESK. This sample is drawn from a study of shared clonotypes between healthy human individuals. Study outcomes and limitations: Clonotypes that were shared across four donors made up around 4.6% of naive CD4 clonotypes.

Assay used: immunoSEQ multiplex PCR; TCRdb lists only in-frame clones, some missing. Among hundreds of thousands of clones listed, under 80% were seen once. V and J are TRBV14 and TRBJ1-5; D gene ambiguous. Specimen: memory CD4+ T cells sorted from blood. Subset meaning: CD45RA-negative fraction. The clonotype originates from a woman under 40 in good health. The CDR3 sequence is CASSVSSNQPQHF. In DNA form, the CDR3 reads TGTGCCAGCAGCGTGTCCAGCAATCAGCCCCAGCATTTT. The whole variable domain, remainder taken from reference TRBV14 and TRBJ1-5, is EAGVTQFPSHSVIEKGQTVTLRCDPISGHDNLYWYRRVMGKEIKFLLHFVKESKQDESGMPNNRFLAERTGGTYSTLKVQPAELEDSGVYFCASSVSSNQPQHFGDGTRLSIL.